This TCR beta chain was identified in a study of human T cells and chemical hapten exposure. TCRdb called the RACE reads again in MiXCR, with one record for every CDR3 protein. Among about 41,000 distinct CDR3 sequences listed, almost 4.5% were seen once. Time point defined: healthy volunteer bleed at 2 weeks. The study extracted total RNA from unfractionated whole blood. The origin of this receptor is a human donor in good health. Some clones in this sample may be carry-over from other donors' samples. The sequenced sample consisted of whole blood.

This CDR3 is CSVDMAGAGGYTF. The DNA for the CDR3 is TGCAGCGTTGATATGGCGGGGGCCGGTGGCTACACCTTC. The chain links TRBV29-1 to TRBJ1-2, with TRBD1 as a possible D gene (6 bases). CDR1 and CDR2 from the germline V gene are SQVTM and ANQGSEA. V gave up 3 bases and J gave up 7 bases, with 15 bases separating them. This CDR3 is 13 amino acids long.